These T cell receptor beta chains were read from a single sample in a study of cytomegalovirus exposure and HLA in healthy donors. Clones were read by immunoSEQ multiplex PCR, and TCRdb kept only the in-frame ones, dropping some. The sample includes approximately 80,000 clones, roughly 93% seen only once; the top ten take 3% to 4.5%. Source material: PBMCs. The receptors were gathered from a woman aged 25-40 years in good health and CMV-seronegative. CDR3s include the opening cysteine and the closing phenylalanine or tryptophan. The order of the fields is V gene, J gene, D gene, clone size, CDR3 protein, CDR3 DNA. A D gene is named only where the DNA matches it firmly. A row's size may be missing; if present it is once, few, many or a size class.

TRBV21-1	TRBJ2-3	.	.	CASSKEGRGTDTQYF	TGTGCCAGCAGCAAAGAGGGTCGGGGGACAGATACGCAGTATTTT
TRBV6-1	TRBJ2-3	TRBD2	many	CASSGLLAGGTDTQYF	TGTGCCAGCAGTGGACTCTTAGCGGGGGGCACAGATACGCAGTATTTT
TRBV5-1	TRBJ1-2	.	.	CASSLASVDTRRHGYTF	TGCGCCAGCAGCTTGGCCTCTGTGGACACCCGCCGGCATGGCTACACCTTC
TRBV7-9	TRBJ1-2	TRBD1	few	CASSRDSSYGYTF	TGTGCCAGCAGCCGGGACAGTTCATATGGCTACACCTTC
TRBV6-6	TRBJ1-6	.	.	CASSYAPVNSPLHF	TGTGCCAGCAGTTACGCGCCCGTAAATTCACCCCTCCACTTT
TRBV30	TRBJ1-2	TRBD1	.	CAWRMNRATGGRGYTF	TGTGCCTGGAGGATGAACCGCGCGACAGGGGGCCGGGGCTACACCTTC
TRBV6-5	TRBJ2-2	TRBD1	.	CASTQGVARTGELFF	TGTGCCAGCACCCAGGGGGTTGCACGAACCGGGGAGCTGTTTTTT
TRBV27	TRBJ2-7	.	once	CASSTPMGHSYEQYF	TGTGCCAGCAGTACTCCTATGGGGCACTCCTACGAGCAGTACTTC
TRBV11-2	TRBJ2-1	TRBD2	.	CASSKLGASGTIYNEQFF	TGTGCCAGCAGCAAACTGGGGGCTAGCGGGACCATTTACAATGAGCAGTTCTTC
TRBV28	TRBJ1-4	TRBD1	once	CAGGQGALGEKLFF	TGTGCCGGGGGACAGGGGGCGCTTGGTGAAAAACTGTTTTTT
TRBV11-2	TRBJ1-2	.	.	CASSLAPSWRGYGYTF	TGTGCCAGCAGCTTAGCCCCGAGCTGGCGGGGATATGGCTACACCTTC
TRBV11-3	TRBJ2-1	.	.	CASTINRQSNEQFF	TGTGCCAGCACCATTAACCGACAGTCCAATGAGCAGTTCTTC
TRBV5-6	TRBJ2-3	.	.	CASSLKGVDTQYF	TGTGCCAGCAGCTTGAAGGGGGTCGATACGCAGTATTTT
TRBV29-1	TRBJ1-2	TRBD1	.	CSAAPGQGGGNYGYTF	TGCAGCGCTGCCCCGGGACAGGGGGGGGGCAACTATGGCTACACCTTC
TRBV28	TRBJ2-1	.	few	CASRDQGSSYNEQFF	TGTGCCAGCAGGGACCAAGGGAGCTCCTACAATGAGCAGTTCTTC
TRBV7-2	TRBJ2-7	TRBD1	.	CASSLAGTGGGYEQYF	TGTGCCAGCAGCTTAGCCGGGACAGGGGGGGGGTACGAGCAGTACTTC
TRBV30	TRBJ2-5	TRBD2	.	CARRLAGETQYF	TGTGCCAGGAGACTAGCGGGGGAGACCCAGTACTTC
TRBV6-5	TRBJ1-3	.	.	CASSYSGTTGGNTIYF	TGTGCCAGCAGTTACTCTGGGACAACGGGTGGAAACACCATATATTTT
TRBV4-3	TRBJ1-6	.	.	CASSQEFLARDNSPLHF	TGCGCCAGCAGCCAAGAATTTCTAGCTCGGGATAATTCACCCCTCCACTTT
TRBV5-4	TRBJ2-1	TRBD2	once	CASSPGTSGIWDNEQFF	TGTGCCAGCAGCCCCGGGACTAGCGGGATTTGGGACAATGAGCAGTTCTTC
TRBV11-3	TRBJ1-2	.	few	CASSLSTESYGYTF	TGTGCCAGCAGCTTAAGCACAGAGTCCTATGGCTACACCTTC
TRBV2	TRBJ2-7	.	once	CASTSSRGITHYEQYF	TGTGCCAGCACCTCCTCGAGGGGGATCACGCACTACGAGCAGTACTTC
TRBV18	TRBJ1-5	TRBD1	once	CASSPTMTGEGQPQHF	TGTGCCAGCTCGCCGACCATGACAGGGGAGGGTCAGCCCCAGCATTTT
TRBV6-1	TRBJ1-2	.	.	CASSEARGRYGYTF	TGTGCCAGCAGTGAAGCCAGGGGACGCTATGGCTACACCTTC
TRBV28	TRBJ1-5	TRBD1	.	CASILSGTGGQPQHF	TGTGCCAGCATTCTATCCGGGACAGGGGGTCAGCCCCAGCATTTT
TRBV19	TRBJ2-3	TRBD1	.	CASSLGQGRTDTQYF	TGTGCCAGTAGTCTTGGACAGGGGCGGACAGATACGCAGTATTTT
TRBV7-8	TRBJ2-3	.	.	CASSEALRSLFTDTQYF	TGTGCCAGCAGCGAGGCCCTGCGAAGTCTTTTCACAGATACGCAGTATTTT
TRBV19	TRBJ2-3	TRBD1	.	CASRRGGKGTDTQYF	TGTGCCAGTAGACGAGGGGGCAAGGGCACAGATACGCAGTATTTT
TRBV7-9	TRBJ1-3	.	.	CAEGGAGYTIYF	TGTGCCGAAGGGGGAGCCGGGTACACCATATATTTT